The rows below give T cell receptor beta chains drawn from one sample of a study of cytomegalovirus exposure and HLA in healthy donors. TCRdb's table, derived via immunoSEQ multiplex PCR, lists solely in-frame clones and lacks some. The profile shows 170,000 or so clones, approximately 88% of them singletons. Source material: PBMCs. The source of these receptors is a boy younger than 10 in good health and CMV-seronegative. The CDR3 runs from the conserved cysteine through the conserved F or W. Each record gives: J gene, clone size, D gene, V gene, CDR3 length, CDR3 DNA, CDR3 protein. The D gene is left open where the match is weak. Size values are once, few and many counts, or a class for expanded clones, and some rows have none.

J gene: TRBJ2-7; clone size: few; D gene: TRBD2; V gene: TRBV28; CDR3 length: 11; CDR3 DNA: TGTGCCAGCAGCCGACTAGCGAGGCAGTACTTC; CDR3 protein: CASSRLARQYF
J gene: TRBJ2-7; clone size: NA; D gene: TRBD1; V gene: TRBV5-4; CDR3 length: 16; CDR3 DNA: TGTGCCAGCAGCTTCTTTCAGGCGGACAGGCCCTACGAGCAGTACTTC; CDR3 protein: CASSFFQADRPYEQYF
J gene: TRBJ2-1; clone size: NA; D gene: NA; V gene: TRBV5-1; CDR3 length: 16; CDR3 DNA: TGCGCCAGCAGCCGGGACAGCGGGAGCTCCTACAATGAGCAGTTCTTC; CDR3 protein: CASSRDSGSSYNEQFF
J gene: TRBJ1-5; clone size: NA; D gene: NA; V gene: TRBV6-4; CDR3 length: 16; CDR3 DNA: TGTGCCAGCAGTGACTCGAACACCGATAGCAATCAGCCCCAGCATTTT; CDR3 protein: CASSDSNTDSNQPQHF
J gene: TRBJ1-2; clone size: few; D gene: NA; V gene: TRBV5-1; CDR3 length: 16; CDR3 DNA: TGCGCCAGCAGCTTGGACGGGACAACCGACCTACGGGGCTACACCTTC; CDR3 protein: CASSLDGTTDLRGYTF
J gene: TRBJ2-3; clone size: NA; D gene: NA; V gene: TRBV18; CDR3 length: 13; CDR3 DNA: TGTGCCAGCTCACCAGCGGGATCGGATACGCAGTATTTT; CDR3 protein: CASSPAGSDTQYF
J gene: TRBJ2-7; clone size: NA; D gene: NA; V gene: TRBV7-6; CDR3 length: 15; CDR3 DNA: TGTGCCAGCAGCTTAGAGGTGGACTCCCCCTACGAGCAGTACTTC; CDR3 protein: CASSLEVDSPYEQYF
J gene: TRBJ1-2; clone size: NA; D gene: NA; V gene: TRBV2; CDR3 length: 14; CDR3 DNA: TGTGCCAGCAGTGTCGCTACGGGTAACTATGGCTACACCTTC; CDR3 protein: CASSVATGNYGYTF
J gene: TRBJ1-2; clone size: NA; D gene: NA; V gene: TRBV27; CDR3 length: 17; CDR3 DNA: TGTGCCAGCAGTTTAGTCGGGCAGGGTGCTATTAACTATGGCTACACCTTC; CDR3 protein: CASSLVGQGAINYGYTF
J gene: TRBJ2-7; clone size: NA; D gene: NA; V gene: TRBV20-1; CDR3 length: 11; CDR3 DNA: TGCAGTGCCCCTGTCGCCTACGAGCAGTACTTC; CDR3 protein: CSAPVAYEQYF
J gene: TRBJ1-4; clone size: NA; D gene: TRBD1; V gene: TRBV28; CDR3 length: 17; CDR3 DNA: TGTGCCAGCAGTTTATGGCAGGGGGCGCCGAGTAATGAAAAACTGTTTTTT; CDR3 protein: CASSLWQGAPSNEKLFF
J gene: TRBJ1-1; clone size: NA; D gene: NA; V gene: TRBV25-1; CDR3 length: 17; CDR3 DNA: TGTGCCAGCAGTGAATATTTCCCTCAGGGTCTGAACACTGAAGCTTTCTTT; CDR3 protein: CASSEYFPQGLNTEAFF
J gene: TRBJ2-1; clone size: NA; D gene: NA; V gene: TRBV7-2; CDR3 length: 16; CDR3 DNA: TGTGCCAGCAGCTTAGTTAGCAGCAGCTCCTACAATGAGCAGTTCTTC; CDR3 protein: CASSLVSSSSYNEQFF
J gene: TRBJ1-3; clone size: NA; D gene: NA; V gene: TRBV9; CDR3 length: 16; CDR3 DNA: TGTGCCAGCAGCTCTAGCCCGATAGACTCTGGAAACACCATATATTTT; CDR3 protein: CASSSSPIDSGNTIYF
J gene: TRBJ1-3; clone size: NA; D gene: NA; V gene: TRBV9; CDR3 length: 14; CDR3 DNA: TGTGCCAGCAGCGTAATGAGGGCTGGAAACACCATATATTTT; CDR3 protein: CASSVMRAGNTIYF
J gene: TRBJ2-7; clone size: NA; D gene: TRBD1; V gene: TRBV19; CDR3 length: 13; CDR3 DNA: TGTGCCAGTAGCCCGGGACAGACCTACGAGCAGTACTTC; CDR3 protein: CASSPGQTYEQYF
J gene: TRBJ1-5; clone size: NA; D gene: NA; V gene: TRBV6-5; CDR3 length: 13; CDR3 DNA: TGTGCCAGCAGGAGGACACCCAATCAGCGCCAGCATTTT; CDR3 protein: CASRRTPNQRQHF